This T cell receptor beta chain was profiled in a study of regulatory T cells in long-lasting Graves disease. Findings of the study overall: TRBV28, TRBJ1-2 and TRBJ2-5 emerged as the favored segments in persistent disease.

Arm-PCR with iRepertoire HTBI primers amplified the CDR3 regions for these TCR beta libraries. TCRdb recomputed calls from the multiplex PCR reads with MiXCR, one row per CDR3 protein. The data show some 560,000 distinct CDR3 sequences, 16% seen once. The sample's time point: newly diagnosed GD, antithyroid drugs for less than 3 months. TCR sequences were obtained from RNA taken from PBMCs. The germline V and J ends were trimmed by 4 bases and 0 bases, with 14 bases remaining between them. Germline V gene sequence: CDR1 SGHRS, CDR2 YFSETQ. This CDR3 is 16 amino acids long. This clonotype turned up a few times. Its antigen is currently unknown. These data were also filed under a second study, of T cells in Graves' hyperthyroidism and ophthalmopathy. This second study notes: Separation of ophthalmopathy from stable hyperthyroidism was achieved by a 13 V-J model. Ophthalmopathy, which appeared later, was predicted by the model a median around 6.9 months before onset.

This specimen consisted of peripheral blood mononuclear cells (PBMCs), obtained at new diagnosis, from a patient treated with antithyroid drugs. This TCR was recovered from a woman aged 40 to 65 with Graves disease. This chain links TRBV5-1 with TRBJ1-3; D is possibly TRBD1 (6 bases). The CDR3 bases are TGCGCCAGCAGCGCCTCCACAGGGTTCTCTGGAAACACCATATATTTT. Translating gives CASSASTGFSGNTIYF. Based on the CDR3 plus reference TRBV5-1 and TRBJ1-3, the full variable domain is KAGVTQTPRYLIKTRGQQVTLSCSPISGHRSVSWYQQTPGQGLQFLFEYFSETQRNKGNFPGRFSGRQFSNSRSEMNVSTLELGDSALYLCASSASTGFSGNTIYFGEGSWLTVV.